The next 9 T cell receptor beta chains were all read from a single sample in a study of cytomegalovirus exposure and HLA in healthy donors. Both 60 Vbeta primers and 13 Jbeta primers went into the PCR. TCRdb's table, derived via immunoSEQ multiplex PCR, lists solely in-frame clones and lacks some. Among some 120,000 clones listed, roughly 80% were seen once. Material: PBMCs. Receptor source: a woman aged 40 to 49 in good health and CMV-seropositive.

This chain uses TRBV19 with TRBJ1-3; possible D gene TRBD1, 5 bases. The CDR3 runs 15 residues. Looked up from germline, CDR1 is LNHDA and CDR2 is SQIVND (reference sequence). V lost 6 bases and J 3 bases, leaving 15 bases between the germline ends. The CDR3 DNA sequence: TGTGCCAGTAGCAAGATCGACAGTAGTGGAAACACCATATATTTT. This translates into CASSKIDSSGNTIYF. Drawing the rest from reference TRBV19 and TRBJ1-3, the complete variable domain is DGGITQSPKYLFRKEGQNVTLSCEQNLNHDAMYWYRQDPGQGLRLIYYSQIVNDFQKGDIAEGYSVSREKKESFPLTVTSAQKNPTAFYLCASSKIDSSGNTIYFGEGSWLTVV.

The table lists this clone with a few counts. The DNA of the CDR3 is TGTGCCAGCAGCCTCAGGGGCAGGGTATCTGGAAACACCATATATTTT. Translation: CASSLRGRVSGNTIYF. The V gene is TRBV11-2, the J gene TRBJ1-3, with D possibly being TRBD1 (6 bases). Germline CDR1 and CDR2: SGHAT and FQNNGV. This CDR3 region has 16 residues. The ends were cut back, 5 bases at V and 1 base at J, with 15 bases in the middle.

This clone was observed once. The chain couples TRBV7-2 to TRBJ2-7; 13 bases map to TRBD2. The CDR3 sequence is 16 residues long. J gave up 4 bases and V 1 base, and 4 bases lay outside the gene matches. The germline V gene has CDR1 SGHTA and CDR2 FQGNSA. The CDR3 DNA reads TGTGCCAGCAGCTTAGGGACTAGCGGGAGCCCTTACGAGCAGTACTTC. It translates to CASSLGTSGSPYEQYF.

The chain employs TRBV14 and TRBJ2-5; 9 bases fit TRBD1. The J call could be wrong; TRBJ2-7 is a better fit for the DNA end. CDR1 is SGHDN and CDR2 is FVKESK in the germline V gene. The CDR3 has 15 residues. The CDR3 spells CASSQTTGGSYEQYF. CDR3 sequence (DNA): TGTGCCAGCAGCCAAACGACAGGGGGGTCCTACGAGCAGTACTTC.

This clone showed up just a few times. The chain links TRBV5-1 to TRBJ1-1, with D maybe TRBD1 (6 bases). The V end was cut by 2 bases, the J end by 3 bases, with 11 bases between. Germline CDR1 and CDR2: SGHRS and YFSETQ. The CDR3 runs 14 residues. This CDR3 reads CASSFTDRYTEAFF. In DNA, the CDR3 is TGCGCCAGCAGCTTTACGGACAGATACACTGAAGCTTTCTTT.

The chain recombines TRBV9 with TRBJ2-2; 10 bases map to TRBD1. CDR1 is SGDLS and CDR2 is YYNGEE in the germline V gene. The V segment lost 0 bases and the J segment 6 bases; nucleotides outside the gene matches: 5. This CDR3 is built from 16 residues. Written as DNA, the CDR3 is TGTGCCAGCAGCGTAGAGGGGACAGGGGCTTCCGGGGAGCTGTTTTTT. Translation gives CASSVEGTGASGELFF.

This clone occurred a few times. V and J are TRBV5-1 and TRBJ1-2; the match to TRBD1 covers 8 bases. V lost 5 bases, J lost 3 bases, and 9 bases stayed unmatched. Germline V gene lookup returns CDR1 SGHRS and CDR2 YFSETQ. The CDR3 spans 15 residues. Here the CDR3 DNA reads TGCGCCAGCAGTCTTAGACAGGGGTCGTACTATGGCTACACCTTC. This encodes CASSLRQGSYYGYTF.

The chain joins TRBV7-2 to TRBJ1-2, with TRBD1 identical over 8 bases. Germline CDR1 is SGHTA and CDR2 is FQGNSA. Unmatched junction bases numbered 7, after V lost 7 bases and J lost 0 bases. This CDR3 contains 15 residues. The CDR3 reads CASTKDRAANYGYTF. For the CDR3, the DNA is TGTGCCAGCACCAAGGACAGGGCGGCTAACTATGGCTACACCTTC.

This clone was seen only once. Sequence at one end of the junction differs from germline and may be a read error. The gene calls are TRBV5-4 and TRBJ2-5; TRBD1 aligns across 9 bases. The CDR3 loop spans 17 amino acids. Germline V gene lookup returns CDR1 SGHNT and CDR2 YYREEE (reference sequence). The CDR3 coding sequence is TGTGCCAGCAACTTGGCCTGGACAGGGGCCAAGTGGGAGACCCAGTACTTC. Protein sequence: CASNLAWTGAKWETQYF.